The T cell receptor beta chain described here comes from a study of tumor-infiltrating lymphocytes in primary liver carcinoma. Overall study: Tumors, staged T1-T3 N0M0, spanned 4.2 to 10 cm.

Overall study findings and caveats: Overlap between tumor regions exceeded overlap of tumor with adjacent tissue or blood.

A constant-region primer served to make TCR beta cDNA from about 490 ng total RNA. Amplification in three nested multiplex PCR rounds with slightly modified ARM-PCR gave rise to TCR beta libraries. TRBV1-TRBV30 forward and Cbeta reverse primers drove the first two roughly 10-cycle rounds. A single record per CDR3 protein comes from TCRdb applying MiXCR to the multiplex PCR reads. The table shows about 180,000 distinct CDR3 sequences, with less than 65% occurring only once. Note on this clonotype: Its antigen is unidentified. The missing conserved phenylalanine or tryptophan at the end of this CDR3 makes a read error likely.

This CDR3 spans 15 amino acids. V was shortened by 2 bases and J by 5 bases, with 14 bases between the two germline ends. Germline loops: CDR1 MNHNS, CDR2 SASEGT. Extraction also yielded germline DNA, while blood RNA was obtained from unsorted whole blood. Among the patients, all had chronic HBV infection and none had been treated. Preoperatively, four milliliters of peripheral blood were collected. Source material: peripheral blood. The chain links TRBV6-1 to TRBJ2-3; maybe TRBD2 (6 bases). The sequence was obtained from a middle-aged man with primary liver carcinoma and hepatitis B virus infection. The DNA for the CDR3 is TGTGCCAGCAGTGAAACCGGGACTCTTCAAGATACGCAGTATCTT. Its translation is CASSETGTLQDTQYL.